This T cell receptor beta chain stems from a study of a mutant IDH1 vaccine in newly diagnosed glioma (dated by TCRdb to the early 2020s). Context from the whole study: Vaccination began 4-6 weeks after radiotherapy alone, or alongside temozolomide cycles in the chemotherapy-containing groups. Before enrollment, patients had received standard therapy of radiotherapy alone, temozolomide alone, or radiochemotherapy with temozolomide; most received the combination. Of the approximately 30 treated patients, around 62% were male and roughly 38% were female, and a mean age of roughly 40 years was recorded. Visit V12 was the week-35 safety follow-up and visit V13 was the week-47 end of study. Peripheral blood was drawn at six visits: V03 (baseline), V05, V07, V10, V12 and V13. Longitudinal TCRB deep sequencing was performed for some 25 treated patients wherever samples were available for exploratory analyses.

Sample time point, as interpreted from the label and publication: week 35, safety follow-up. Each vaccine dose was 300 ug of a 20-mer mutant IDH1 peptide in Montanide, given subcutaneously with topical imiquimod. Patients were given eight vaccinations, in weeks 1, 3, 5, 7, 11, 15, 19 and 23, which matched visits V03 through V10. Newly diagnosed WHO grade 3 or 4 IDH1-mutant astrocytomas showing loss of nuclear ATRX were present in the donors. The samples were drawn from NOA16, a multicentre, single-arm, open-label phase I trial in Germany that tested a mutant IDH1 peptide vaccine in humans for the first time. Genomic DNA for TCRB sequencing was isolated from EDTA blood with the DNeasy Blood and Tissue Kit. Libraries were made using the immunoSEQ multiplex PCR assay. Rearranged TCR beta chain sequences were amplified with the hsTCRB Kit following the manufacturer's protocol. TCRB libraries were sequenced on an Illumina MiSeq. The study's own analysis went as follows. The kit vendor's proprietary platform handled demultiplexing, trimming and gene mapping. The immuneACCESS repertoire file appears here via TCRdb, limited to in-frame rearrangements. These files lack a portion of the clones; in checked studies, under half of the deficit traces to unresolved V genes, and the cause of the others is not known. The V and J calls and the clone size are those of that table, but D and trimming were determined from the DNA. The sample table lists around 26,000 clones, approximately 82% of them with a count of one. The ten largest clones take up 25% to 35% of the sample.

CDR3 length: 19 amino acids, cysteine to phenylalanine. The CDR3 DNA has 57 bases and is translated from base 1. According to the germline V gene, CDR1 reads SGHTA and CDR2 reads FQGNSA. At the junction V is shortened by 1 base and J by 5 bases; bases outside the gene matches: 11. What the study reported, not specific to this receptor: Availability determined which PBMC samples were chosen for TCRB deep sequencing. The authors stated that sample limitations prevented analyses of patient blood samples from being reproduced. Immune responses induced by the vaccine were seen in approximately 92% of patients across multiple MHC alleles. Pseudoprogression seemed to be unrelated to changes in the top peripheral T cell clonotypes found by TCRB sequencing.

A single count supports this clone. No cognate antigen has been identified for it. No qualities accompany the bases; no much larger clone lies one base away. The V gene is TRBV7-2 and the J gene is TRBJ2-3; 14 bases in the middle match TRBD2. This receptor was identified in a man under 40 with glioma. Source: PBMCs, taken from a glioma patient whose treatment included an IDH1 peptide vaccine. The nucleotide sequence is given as TGTGCCAGCAGCTTAGTCGGGACTAGCGGGGGCCCCTCCGGAGATACGCAGTATTTT. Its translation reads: CASSLVGTSGGPSGDTQYF.